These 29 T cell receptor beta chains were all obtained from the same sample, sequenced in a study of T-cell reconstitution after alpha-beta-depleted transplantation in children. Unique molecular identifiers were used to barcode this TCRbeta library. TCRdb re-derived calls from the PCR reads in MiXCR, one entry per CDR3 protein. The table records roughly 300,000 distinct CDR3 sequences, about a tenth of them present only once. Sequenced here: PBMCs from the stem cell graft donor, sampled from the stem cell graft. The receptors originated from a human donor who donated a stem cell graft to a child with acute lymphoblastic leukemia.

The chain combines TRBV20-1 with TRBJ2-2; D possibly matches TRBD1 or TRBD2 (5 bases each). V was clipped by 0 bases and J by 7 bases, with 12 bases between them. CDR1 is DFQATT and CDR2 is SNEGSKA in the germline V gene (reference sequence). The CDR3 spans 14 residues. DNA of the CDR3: TGCAGTGCTAGAGACAAGGGGAGCCACGGGGAGCTGTTTTTT. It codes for CSARDKGSHGELFF.

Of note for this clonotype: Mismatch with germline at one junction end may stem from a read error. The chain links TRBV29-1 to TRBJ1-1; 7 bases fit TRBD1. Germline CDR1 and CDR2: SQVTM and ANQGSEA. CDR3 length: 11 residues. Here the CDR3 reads CGVEGAAEAFF. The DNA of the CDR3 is TGCGGCGTTGAGGGGGCCGCTGAAGCTTTCTTT.

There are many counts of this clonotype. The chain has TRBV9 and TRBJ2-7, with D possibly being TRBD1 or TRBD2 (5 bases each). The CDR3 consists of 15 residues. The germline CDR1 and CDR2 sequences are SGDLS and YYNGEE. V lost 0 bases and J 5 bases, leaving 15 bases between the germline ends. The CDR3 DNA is TGTGCCAGCAGCGTAGCTACGGGGCTAGGTAACGAGCAGTACTTC. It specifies CASSVATGLGNEQYF.

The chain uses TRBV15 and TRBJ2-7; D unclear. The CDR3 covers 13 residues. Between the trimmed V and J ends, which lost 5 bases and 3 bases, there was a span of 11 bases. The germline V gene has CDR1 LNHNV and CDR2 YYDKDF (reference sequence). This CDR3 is CATSPYASYEQYF. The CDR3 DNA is TGTGCCACCAGCCCGTACGCCAGCTACGAGCAGTACTTC. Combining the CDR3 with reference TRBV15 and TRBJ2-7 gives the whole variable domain DAMVIQNPRYQVTQFGKPVTLSCSQTLNHNVMYWYQQKSSQAPKLLFHYYDKDFNNEADTPDNFQSRRPNTSFCFLDIRSPGLGDTAMYLCATSPYASYEQYFGPGTRLTVT.

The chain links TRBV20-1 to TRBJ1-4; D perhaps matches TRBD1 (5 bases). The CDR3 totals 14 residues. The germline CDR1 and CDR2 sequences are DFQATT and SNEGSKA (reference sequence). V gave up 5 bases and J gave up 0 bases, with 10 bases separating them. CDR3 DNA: TGCAGTGCTTCGCAGGGCGCAACTAATGAAAAACTGTTTTTT. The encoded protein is CSASQGATNEKLFF.

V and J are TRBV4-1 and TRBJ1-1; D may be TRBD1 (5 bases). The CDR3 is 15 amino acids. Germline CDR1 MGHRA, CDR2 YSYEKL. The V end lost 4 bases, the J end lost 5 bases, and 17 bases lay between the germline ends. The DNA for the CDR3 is TGCGCCAGCAGCCTGCCTGGCGGGGCCGGAACTGAAGCTTTCTTT. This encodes CASSLPGGAGTEAFF.

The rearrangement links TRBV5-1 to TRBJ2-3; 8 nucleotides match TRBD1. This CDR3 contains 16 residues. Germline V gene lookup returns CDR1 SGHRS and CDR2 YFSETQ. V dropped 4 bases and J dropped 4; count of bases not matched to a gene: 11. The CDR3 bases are TGCGCCAGCAGCCTGGCAGGGGGCGACGGGGCAGATACGCAGTATTTT. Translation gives CASSLAGGDGADTQYF.

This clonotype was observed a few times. This CDR3 is CASSPSPSETQYF. Written as DNA, the CDR3 is TGTGCCAGCAGCCCGAGCCCGTCAGAGACCCAGTACTTC. This rearrangement joins TRBV7-6 to TRBJ2-5; unclear D gene. The CDR3 is 13 amino acids. V was trimmed by 5 bases and J by 4 bases, leaving 11 bases between them. Germline loops: CDR1 SGHVS, CDR2 FNYEAQ.

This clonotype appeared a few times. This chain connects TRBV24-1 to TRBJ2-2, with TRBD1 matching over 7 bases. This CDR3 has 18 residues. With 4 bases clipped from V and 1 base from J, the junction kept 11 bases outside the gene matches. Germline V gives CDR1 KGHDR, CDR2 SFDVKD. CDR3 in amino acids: CATSDRRTGDRNTGELFF. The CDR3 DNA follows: TGTGCCACCAGTGACCGCAGAACAGGGGATAGGAACACCGGGGAGCTGTTTTTT.

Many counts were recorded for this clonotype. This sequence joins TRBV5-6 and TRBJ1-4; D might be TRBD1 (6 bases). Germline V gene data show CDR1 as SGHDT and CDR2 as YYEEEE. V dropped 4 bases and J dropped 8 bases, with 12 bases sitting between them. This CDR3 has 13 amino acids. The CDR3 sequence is CASSQGRREKLFF. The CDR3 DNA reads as TGTGCCAGCAGCCAGGGGCGCCGGGAAAAACTGTTTTTT.

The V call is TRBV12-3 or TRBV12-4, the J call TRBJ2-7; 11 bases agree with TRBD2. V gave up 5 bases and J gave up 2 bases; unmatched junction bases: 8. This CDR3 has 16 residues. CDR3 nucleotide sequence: TGTGCCAGCAGTCCCGTACCGGGACTAGCGGCCTACGAGCAGTACTTC. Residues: CASSPVPGLAAYEQYF.

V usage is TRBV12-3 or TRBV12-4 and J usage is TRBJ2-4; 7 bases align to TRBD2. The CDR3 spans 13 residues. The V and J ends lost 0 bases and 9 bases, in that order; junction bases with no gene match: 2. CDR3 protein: CASSLAGGTIQYF. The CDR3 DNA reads TGTGCCAGCAGTTTAGCGGGGGGGACCATTCAGTACTTC.

The CDR3 reads CASSAGSTSTDTQYF. The CDR3 coding sequence is TGCGCCAGCAGCGCGGGGAGTACTAGCACAGATACGCAGTATTTT. The chain has TRBV5-1 and TRBJ2-3, with D possibly being TRBD2 (6 bases). V was shortened by 4 bases and J by 0 bases, with 12 bases between the two germline ends. The germline V gene encodes CDR1 SGHRS and CDR2 YFSETQ. This CDR3 is 15 amino acids long.

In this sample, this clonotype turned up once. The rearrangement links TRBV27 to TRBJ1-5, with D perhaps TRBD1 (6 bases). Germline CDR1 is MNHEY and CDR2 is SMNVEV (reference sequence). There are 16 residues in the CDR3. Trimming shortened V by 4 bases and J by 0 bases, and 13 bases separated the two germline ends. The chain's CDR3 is CASSSGTRISNQPQHF. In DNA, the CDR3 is TGTGCCAGCAGTTCCGGGACACGAATTAGCAATCAGCCCCAGCATTTT.

CDR3 sequence reads: CASSPGPGGYEQYF. CDR3 in DNA: TGTGCCAGCTCACCAGGGCCAGGCGGCTACGAGCAGTACTTC. The chain is built from TRBV18 and TRBJ2-7, with no clear D. With 2 bases removed from V and 3 bases from J, the gap between germline ends came to 11 bases. The CDR3 is 14 amino acids. The germline gives CDR1 KGHSH, CDR2 LQKENI.

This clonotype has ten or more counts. CDR3 sequence reads: CASSERLGGTQYF. The DNA for the CDR3 is TGCGCCAGCAGTGAGAGGCTAGGTGGAACCCAGTACTTC. The J gene is TRBJ2-5, the V gene TRBV10-1; D unclear. Germline V lookup: CDR1 WNHNN, CDR2 SYGVQD (reference sequence). The germline V and J ends were trimmed by 2 bases and 8 bases, with 12 bases remaining between them. The CDR3 consists of 13 residues.

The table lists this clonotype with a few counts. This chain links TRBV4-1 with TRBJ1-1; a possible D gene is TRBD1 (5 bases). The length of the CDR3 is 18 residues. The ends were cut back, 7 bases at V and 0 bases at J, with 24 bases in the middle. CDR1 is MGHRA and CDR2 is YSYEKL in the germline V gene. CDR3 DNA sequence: TGCGCCAGCACCGCGACAGACAGAAGGGTTCGGATGAACACTGAAGCTTTCTTT. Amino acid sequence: CASTATDRRVRMNTEAFF.

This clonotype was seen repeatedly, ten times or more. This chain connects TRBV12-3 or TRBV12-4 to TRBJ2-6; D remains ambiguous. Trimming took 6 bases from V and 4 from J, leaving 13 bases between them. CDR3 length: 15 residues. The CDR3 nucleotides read TGTGCCAGCAGCCTGACGGGTTCCGGGGCCAACGTCCTGACTTTC. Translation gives CASSLTGSGANVLTF.

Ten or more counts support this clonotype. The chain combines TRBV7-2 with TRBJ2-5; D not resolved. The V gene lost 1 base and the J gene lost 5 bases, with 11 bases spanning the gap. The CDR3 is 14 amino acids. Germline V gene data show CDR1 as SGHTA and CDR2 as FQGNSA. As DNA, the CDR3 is TGTGCCAGCAGCTTAGTGGGCGGAAGGGAGACCCAGTACTTC. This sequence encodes CASSLVGGRETQYF.

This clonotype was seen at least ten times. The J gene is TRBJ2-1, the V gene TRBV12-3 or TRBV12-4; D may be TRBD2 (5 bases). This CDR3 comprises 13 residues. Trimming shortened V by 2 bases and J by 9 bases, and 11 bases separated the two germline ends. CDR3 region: CASSLFSVGEQFF. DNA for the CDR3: TGTGCCAGCAGTTTATTTAGCGTCGGTGAGCAGTTCTTC.

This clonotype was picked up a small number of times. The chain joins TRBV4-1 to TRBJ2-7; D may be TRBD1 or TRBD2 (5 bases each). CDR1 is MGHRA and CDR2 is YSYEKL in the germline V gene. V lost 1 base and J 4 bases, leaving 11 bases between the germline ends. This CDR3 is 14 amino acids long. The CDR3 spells CASSQAGTPYEQYF. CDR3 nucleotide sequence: TGCGCCAGCAGCCAAGCCGGGACGCCTTACGAGCAGTACTTC.

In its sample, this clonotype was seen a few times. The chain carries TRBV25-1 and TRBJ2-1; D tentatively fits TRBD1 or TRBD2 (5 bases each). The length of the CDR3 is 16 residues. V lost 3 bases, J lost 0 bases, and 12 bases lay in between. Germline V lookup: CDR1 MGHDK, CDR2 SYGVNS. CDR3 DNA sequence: TGTGCCAGCAGTGATCGGGGCGTGGGCTCCTACAATGAGCAGTTCTTC. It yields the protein CASSDRGVGSYNEQFF.

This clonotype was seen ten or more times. The CDR3 DNA reads as TGTGCCAGCAGCTCGGGACTCGCGCAGCATTTT. Protein product: CASSSGLAQHF. This sequence joins TRBV12-3 or TRBV12-4 and TRBJ1-5, with D possibly matching TRBD1 (5 bases). Trimming left V 6 bases short and J 13 bases short, with 13 bases between. This CDR3 contains 11 residues.

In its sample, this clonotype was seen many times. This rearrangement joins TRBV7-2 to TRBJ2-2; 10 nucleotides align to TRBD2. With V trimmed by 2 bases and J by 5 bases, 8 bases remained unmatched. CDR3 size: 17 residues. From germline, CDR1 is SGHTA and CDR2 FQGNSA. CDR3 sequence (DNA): TGTGCCAGCAGCTTAACTCTAGCGGGAGTGGGTACCGGGGAGCTGTTTTTT. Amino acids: CASSLTLAGVGTGELFF.

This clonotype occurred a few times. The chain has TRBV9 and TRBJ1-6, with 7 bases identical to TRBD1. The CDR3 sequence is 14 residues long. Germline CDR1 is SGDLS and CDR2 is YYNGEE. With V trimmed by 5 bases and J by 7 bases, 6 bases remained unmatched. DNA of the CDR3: TGTGCCAGCAGTGGACAGGTGGGGAATTCACCCCTCCACTTT. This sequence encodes CASSGQVGNSPLHF.

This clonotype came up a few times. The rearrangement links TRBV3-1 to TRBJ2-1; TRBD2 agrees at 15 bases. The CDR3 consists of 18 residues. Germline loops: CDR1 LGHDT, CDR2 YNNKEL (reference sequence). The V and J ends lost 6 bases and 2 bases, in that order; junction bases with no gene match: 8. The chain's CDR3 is CASSPRTSGRGTYNEQFF. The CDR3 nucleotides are TGTGCCAGCAGTCCTCGGACTAGCGGGAGGGGAACCTACAATGAGCAGTTCTTC.

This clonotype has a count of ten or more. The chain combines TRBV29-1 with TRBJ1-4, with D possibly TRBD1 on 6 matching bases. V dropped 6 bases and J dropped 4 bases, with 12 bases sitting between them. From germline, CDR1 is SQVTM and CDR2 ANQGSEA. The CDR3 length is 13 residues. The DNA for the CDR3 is TGCAGCGTGAGACAGGTCGTTAATGAAAAACTGTTTTTT. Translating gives CSVRQVVNEKLFF.

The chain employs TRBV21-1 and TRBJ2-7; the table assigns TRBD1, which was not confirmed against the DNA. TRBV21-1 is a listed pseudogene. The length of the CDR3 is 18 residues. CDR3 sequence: CASSKARGSAGGGYEQYF. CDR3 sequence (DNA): TGTGCCTCCAGCAAAGCCAGGGGGTCTGCAGGGGGAGGCTACGAGCAGTACTTC.

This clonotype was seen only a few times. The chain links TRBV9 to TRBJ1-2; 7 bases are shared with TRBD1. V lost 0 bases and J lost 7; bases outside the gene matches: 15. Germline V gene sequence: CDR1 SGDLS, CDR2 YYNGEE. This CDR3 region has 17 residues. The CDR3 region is CASSVGGGDSLTIGYTF. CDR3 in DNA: TGTGCCAGCAGCGTAGGAGGGGGGGACAGTTTAACTATTGGCTACACCTTC.